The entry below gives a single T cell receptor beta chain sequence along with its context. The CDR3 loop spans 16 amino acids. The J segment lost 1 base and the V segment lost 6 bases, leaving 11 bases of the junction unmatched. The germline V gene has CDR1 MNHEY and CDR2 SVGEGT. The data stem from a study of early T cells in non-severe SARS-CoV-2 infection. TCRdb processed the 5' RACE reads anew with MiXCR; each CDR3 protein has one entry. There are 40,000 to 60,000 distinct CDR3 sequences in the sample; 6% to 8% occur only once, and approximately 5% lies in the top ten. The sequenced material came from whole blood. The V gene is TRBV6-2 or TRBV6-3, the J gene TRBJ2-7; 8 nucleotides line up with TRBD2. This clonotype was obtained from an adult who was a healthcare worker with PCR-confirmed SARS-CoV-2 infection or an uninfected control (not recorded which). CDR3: CASRDELGGASYEQYF. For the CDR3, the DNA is TGTGCCAGCAGAGACGAGCTCGGGGGGGCTTCCTACGAGCAGTACTTC.